Below are 6 T cell receptor beta chains sequenced from a single sample in a study of radiotherapy plus CTLA-4 blockade in lung cancer (dated by TCRdb to the late 2010s). The library came from the immunoSEQ multiplex PCR assay. Not all clones reach the TCRdb copy of this immuneACCESS table, which keeps in-frame sequences only. Checked studies attribute under half of the gap to unresolved V genes and leave the rest unexplained. This sample is represented by around 44,000 clones; approximately 86% of them were singletons. The top ten constitute 15% to 20% of the sample. The sample consisted of peripheral blood, taken from a patient treated with radiotherapy plus ipilimumab. These receptors originate from a human donor with non-small cell lung cancer that progressed on radiotherapy plus ipilimumab. Some clones in this sample may be carry-over from other donors' samples.

This clone was observed once. The V call is TRBV2, the J call TRBJ1-5; no definite D call. The CDR3 consists of 15 residues. The germline CDR1 and CDR2 sequences are SNHLY and FYNNEI. V was clipped by 0 bases and J by 7 bases, with 13 bases between them. DNA for the CDR3: TGTGCCAGCAGTGAAGCGCTTATATCGGGACAGCCCCAGCATTTT. It is translated as CASSEALISGQPQHF.

The chain recombines TRBV28 with TRBJ2-6, with D possibly being TRBD2 (6 bases). The V end lost 6 bases, the J end lost 1 base, and 10 bases lay between the germline ends. Germline V CDR1 and CDR2: MDHEN, SYDVKM. The CDR3 spans 15 residues. The CDR3 loop is CASSPGTSGANVLTF. The CDR3 region has the DNA TGTGCCAGCAGCCCGGGGACTTCTGGGGCCAACGTCCTGACTTTC.

The rearrangement links TRBV28 to TRBJ1-2, with D hard to call. This CDR3 region has 13 residues. CDR1 and CDR2 from the germline V gene are MDHEN and SYDVKM. V lost 6 bases and J 6 bases, leaving 14 bases between the germline ends. The chain's CDR3 is CASSTRATHGYTF. In DNA form, the CDR3 reads TGTGCCAGCAGCACCCGAGCCACCCATGGCTACACCTTC.

This sequence joins TRBV18 and TRBJ2-5; 9 nucleotides match TRBD1. The CDR3 sequence is 12 residues long. Germline assignment: CDR1 KGHSH and CDR2 LQKENI. V dropped 6 bases and J dropped 5; count of bases not matched to a gene: 1. The CDR3 sequence: CASSGQGETQYF. CDR3 nucleotides: TGTGCCAGCTCGGGACAGGGCGAGACCCAGTACTTC.

V is TRBV5-1 and J is TRBJ2-2; no clear D. The germline CDR1 and CDR2 sequences are SGHRS and YFSETQ. Between the trimmed V and J ends, which lost 2 bases and 3 bases, there was a span of 5 bases. The CDR3 loop spans 13 amino acids. CDR3 region: CASSFLDTGELFF. The CDR3 DNA is TGCGCCAGCAGCTTCCTAGACACCGGGGAGCTGTTTTTT.

This clone was observed once. V gene TRBV7-9 combines with J gene TRBJ2-1; the match to TRBD2 covers 12 bases. Germline loops: CDR1 SEHNR, CDR2 FQNEAQ (reference sequence). With V trimmed by 4 bases and J by 4 bases, 14 bases remained unmatched. The CDR3 contains 19 residues. The CDR3 coding sequence is TGTGCCAGCAGCTCGAAATCTAGCGGGAGGGCCGACGTATACAATGAGCAGTTCTTC. Translating it yields CASSSKSSGRADVYNEQFF.